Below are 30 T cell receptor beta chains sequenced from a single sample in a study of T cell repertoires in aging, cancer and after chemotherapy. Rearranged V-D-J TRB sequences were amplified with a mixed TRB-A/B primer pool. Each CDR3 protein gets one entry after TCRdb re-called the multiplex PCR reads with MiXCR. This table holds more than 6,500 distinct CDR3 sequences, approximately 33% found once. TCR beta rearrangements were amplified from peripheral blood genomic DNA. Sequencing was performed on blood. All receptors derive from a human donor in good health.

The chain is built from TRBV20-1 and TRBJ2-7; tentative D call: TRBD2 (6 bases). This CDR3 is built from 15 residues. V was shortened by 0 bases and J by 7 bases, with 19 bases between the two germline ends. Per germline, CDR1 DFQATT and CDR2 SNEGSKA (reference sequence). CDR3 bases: TGCAGTGCTAGAGATTGGCCAGATCCCGGGAGTGAGCAGTACTTC. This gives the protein CSARDWPDPGSEQYF.

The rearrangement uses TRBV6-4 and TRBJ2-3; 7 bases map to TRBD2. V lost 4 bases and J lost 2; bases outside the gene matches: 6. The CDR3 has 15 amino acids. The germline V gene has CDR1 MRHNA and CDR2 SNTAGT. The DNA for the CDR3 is TGTGCCAGCAGTGCCTCGCTAGCGGACACAGATACGCAGTATTTT. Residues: CASSASLADTDTQYF.

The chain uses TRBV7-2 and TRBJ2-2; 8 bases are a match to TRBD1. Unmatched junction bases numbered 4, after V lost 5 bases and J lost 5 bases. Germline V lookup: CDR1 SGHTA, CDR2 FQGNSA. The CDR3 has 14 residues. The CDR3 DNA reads TGTGCCAGCAGCCACAGGGGGTCTACCGGGGAGCTGTTTTTT. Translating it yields CASSHRGSTGELFF.

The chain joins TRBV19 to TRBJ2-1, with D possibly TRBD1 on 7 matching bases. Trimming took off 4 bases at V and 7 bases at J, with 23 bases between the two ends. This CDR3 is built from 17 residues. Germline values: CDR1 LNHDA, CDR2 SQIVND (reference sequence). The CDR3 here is CASSTTRLARGRNEQFF. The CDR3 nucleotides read TGTGCCAGTAGTACAACCCGTCTAGCGAGGGGGCGGAATGAGCAGTTCTTC. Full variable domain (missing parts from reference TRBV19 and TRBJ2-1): DGGITQSPKYLFRKEGQNVTLSCEQNLNHDAMYWYRQDPGQGLRLIYYSQIVNDFQKGDIAEGYSVSREKKESFPLTVTSAQKNPTAFYLCASSTTRLARGRNEQFFGPGTRLTVL.

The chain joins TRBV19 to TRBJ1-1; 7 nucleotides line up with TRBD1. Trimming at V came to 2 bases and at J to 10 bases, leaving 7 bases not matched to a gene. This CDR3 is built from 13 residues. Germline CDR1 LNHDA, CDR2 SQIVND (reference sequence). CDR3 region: CASSIWDRGPAFF. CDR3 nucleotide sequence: TGTGCCAGTAGTATATGGGACAGAGGTCCAGCTTTCTTT.

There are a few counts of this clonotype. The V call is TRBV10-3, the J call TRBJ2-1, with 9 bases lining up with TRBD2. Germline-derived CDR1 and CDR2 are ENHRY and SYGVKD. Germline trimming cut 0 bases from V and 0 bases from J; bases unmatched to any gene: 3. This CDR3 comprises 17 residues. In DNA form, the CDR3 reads TGTGCCATCAGTGAGTCGCTAGCGGGGCCCTCCTACAATGAGCAGTTCTTC. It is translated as CAISESLAGPSYNEQFF.

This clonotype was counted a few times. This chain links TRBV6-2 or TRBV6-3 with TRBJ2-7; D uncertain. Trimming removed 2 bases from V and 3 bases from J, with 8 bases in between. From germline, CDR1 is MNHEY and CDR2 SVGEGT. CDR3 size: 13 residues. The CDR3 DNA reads TGTGCCAGCAGTTACCCCCCGGTCTACGAGCAGTACTTC. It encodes CASSYPPVYEQYF.

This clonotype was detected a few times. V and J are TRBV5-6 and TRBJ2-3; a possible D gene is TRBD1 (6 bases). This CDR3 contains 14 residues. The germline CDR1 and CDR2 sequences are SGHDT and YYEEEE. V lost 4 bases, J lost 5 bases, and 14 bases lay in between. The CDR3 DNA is TGTGCCAGCAGCCCAACCCAGGGGATAGATACGCAGTATTTT. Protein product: CASSPTQGIDTQYF.

The CDR3 loop reads CASSPRGVRNQPQHF. The CDR3 DNA is TGTGCCAGCTCCCCGCGGGGGGTACGGAATCAGCCCCAGCATTTT. The gene calls are TRBV18 and TRBJ1-5; D possibly corresponds to TRBD1 (5 bases). V was pared by 6 bases and J by 4 bases, with 16 bases between. The CDR3 length is 15 residues. Germline values: CDR1 KGHSH, CDR2 LQKENI.

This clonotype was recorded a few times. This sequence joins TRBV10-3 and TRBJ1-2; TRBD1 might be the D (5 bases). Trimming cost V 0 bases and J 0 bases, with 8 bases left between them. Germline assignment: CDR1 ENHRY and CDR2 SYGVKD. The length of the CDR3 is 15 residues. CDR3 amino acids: CAISESTGANYGYTF. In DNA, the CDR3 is TGTGCCATCAGTGAGTCTACAGGCGCTAACTATGGCTACACCTTC.

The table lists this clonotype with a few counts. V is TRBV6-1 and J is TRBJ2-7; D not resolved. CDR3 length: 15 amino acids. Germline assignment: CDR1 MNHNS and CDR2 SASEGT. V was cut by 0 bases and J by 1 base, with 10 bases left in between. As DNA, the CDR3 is TGTGCCAGCAGTGAAGCCCGGACCCCTTCCTACGAGCAGTACTTC. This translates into CASSEARTPSYEQYF.

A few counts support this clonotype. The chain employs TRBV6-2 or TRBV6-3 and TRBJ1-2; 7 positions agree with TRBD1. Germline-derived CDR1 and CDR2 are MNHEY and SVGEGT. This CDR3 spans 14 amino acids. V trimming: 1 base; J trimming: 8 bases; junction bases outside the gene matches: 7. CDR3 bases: TGTGCCAGCAGTTACTTCACAGGGGAAGACGGCTACACCTTC. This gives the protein CASSYFTGEDGYTF.

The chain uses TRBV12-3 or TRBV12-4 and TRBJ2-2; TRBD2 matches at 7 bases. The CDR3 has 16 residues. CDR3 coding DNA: TGTGTTAGCAGTGCTTGGGAGGGGTTCAGCACCGGGGAGCTGTTTTTT. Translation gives CVSSAWEGFSTGELFF.

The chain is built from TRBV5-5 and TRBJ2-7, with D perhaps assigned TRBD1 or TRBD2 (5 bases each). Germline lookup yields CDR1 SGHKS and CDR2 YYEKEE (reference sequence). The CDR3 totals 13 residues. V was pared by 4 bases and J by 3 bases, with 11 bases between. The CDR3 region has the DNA TGTGCCAGCAGCCGGGACGTCAACTACGAGCAGTACTTC. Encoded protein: CASSRDVNYEQYF.

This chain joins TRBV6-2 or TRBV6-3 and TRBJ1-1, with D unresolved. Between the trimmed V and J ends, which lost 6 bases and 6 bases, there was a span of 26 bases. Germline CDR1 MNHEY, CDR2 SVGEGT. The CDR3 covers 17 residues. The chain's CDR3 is CASRHYPRLGPNAEAFF. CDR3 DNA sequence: TGTGCCAGCAGACATTACCCAAGGCTTGGGCCAAACGCTGAAGCTTTCTTT.

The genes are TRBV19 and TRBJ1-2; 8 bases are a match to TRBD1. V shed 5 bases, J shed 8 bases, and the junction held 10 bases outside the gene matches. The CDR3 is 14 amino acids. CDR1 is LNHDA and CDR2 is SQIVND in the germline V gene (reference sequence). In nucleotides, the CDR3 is TGTGCCAGTAGTGCGCTCGACAGGGGAGGGGGCTACACCTTC. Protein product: CASSALDRGGGYTF. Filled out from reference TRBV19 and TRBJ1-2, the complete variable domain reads DGGITQSPKYLFRKEGQNVTLSCEQNLNHDAMYWYRQDPGQGLRLIYYSQIVNDFQKGDIAEGYSVSREKKESFPLTVTSAQKNPTAFYLCASSALDRGGGYTFGSGTRLTVV.

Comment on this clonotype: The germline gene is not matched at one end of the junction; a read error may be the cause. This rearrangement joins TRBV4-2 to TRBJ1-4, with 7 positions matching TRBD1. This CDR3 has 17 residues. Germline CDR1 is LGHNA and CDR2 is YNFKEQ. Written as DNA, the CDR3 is TGCGCCAGCAGCCAAGCGGGATTGAGGGGGCTGAGTGAAAAACTGTTTTTT. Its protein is CASSQAGLRGLSEKLFF.

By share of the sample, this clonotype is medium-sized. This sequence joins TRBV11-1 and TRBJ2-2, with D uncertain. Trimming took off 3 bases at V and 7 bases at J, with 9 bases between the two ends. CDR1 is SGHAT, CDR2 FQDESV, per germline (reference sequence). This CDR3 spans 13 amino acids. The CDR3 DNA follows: TGTGCCAGCAGCTTTGGACCAGTCGGGGAGCTGTTTTTT. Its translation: CASSFGPVGELFF.

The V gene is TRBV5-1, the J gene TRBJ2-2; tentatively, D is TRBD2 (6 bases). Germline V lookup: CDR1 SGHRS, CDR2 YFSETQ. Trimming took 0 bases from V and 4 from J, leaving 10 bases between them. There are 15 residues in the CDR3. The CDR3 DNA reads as TGCGCCAGCAGCTTGGCCGGGGGAAGCACCGGGGAGCTGTTTTTT. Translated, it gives CASSLAGGSTGELFF.

The CDR3 sequence is CASSILFRQVNQPQHF. For the CDR3, the DNA is TGTGCCAGTAGTATACTTTTCCGACAGGTAAATCAGCCCCAGCATTTT. The J gene is TRBJ1-5, the V gene TRBV19; D is perhaps TRBD1 (6 bases). Germline assignment: CDR1 LNHDA and CDR2 SQIVND (reference sequence). CDR3 size: 16 residues. V was pared by 2 bases and J by 4 bases, with 15 bases between.

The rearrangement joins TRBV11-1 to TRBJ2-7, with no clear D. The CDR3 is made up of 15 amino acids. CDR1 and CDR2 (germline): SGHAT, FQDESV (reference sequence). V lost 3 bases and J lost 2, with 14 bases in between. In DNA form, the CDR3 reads TGTGCCAGCAGCTTTTGGGTTTTGGGTCCCTACGAGCAGTACTTC. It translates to CASSFWVLGPYEQYF. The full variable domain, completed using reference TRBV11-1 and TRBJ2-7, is EAEVAQSPRYKITEKSQAVAFWCDPISGHATLYWYRQILGQGPELLVQFQDESVVDDSQLPKDRFSAERLKGVDSTLKIQPAELGDSAMYLCASSFWVLGPYEQYFGPGTRLTVT.

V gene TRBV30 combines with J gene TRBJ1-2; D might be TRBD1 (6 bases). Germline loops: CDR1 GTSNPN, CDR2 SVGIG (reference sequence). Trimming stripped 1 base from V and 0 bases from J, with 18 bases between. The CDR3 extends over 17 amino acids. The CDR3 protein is CAWSDGQGINANYGYTF. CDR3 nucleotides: TGTGCCTGGAGTGATGGGCAGGGGATAAACGCTAACTATGGCTACACCTTC.

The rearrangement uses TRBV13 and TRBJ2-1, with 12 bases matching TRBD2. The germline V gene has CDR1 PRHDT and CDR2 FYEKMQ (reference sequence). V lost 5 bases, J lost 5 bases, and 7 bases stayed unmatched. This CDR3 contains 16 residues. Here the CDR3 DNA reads TGTGCCAGCAGCCACCCTAGCGGGGGGGTCAACAATGAGCAGTTCTTC. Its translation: CASSHPSGGVNNEQFF.

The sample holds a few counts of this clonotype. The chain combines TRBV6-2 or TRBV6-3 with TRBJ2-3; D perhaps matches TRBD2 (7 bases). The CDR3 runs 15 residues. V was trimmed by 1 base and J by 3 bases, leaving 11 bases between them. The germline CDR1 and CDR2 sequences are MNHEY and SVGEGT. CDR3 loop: CASSYWGGRTDTQYF. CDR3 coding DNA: TGTGCCAGCAGTTACTGGGGGGGCCGGACAGATACGCAGTATTTT.

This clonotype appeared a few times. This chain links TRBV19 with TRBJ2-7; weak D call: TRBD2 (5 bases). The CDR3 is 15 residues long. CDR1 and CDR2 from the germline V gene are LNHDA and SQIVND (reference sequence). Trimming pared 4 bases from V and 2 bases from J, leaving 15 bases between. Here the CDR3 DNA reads TGTGCCAGTAGTACCAACGGGGTAGCCCCCTACGAGCAGTACTTC. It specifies CASSTNGVAPYEQYF. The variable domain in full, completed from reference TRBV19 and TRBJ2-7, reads DGGITQSPKYLFRKEGQNVTLSCEQNLNHDAMYWYRQDPGQGLRLIYYSQIVNDFQKGDIAEGYSVSREKKESFPLTVTSAQKNPTAFYLCASSTNGVAPYEQYFGPGTRLTVT.

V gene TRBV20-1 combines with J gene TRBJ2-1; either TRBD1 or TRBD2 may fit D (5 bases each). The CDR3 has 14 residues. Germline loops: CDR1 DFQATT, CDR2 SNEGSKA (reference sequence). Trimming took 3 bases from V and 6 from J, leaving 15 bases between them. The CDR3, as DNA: TGCAGTGCTAGTCGAGGGGACCGAGGCAATGAGCAGTTCTTC. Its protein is CSASRGDRGNEQFF.

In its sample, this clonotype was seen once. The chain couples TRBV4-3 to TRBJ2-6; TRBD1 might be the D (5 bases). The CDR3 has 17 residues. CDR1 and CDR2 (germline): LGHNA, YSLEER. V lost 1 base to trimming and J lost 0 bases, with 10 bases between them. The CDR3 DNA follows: TGCGCCAGCAGCCAAGTAACAGGCTACTCTGGGGCCAACGTCCTGACTTTC. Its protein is CASSQVTGYSGANVLTF.

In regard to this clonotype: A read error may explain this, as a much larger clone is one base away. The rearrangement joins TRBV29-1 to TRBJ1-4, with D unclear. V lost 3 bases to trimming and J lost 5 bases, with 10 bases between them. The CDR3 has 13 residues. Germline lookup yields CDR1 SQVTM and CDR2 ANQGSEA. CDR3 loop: CSVDGIANEKLFF. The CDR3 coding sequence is TGCAGCGTTGACGGGATTGCGAATGAAAAACTGTTTTTT.

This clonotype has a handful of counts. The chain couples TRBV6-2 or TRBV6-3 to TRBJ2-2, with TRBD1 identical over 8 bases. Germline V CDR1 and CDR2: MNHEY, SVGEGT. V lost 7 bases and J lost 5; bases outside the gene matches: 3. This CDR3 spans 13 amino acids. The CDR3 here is CASTNRGTGELFF. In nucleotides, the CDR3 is TGTGCCAGCACCAACAGGGGGACCGGGGAGCTGTTTTTT.

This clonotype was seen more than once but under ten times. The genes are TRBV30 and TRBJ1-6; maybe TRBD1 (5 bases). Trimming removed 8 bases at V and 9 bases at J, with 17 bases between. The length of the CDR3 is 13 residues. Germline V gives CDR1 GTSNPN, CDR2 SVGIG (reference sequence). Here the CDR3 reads CAAGLPTSSPLHF. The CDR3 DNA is TGTGCCGCGGGACTGCCAACAAGTTCACCCCTCCACTTT.